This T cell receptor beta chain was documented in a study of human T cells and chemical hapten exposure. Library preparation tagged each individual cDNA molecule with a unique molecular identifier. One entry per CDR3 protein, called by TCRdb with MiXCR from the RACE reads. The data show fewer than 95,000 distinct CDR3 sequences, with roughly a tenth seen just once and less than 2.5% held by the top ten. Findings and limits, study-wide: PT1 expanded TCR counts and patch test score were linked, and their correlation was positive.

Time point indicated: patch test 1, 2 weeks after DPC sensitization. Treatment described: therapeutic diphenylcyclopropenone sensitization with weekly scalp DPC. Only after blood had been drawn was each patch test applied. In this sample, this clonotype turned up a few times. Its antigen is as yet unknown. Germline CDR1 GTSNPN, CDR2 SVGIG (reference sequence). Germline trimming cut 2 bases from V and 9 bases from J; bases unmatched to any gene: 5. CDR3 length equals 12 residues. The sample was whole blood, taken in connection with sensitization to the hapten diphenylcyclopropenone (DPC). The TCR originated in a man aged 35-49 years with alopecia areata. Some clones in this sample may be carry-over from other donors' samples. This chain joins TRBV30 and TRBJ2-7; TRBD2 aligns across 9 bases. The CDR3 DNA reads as TGTGCCTGGAGTTCAGCGGGAGGTACGCAGTACTTC. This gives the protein CAWSSAGGTQYF.